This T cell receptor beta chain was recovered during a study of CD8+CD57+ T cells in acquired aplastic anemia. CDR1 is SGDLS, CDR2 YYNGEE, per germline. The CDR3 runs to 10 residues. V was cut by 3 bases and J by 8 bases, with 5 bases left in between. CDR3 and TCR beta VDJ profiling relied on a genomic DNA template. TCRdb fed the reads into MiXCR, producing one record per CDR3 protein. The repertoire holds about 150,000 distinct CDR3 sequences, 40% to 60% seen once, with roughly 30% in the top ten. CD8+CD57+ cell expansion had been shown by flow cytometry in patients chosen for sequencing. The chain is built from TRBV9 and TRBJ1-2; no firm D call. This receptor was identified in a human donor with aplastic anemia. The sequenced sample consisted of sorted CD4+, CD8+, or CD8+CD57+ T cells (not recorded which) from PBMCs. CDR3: CASSDSGYTF. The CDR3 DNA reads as TGTGCCAGCAGCGATTCCGGCTACACCTTC.